Presented here are 7 T cell receptor beta chains from one specimen sequenced in a study of blood T cells in healthy people across ages. The authors ran a second PCR of about 6 to 11 cycles using a sample-barcoded 5' primer and a J-beta primer mix. TCRdb reanalysed the 5' RACE reads using MiXCR and keeps one entry per CDR3 protein. This table has 1 million to 1.2 million distinct CDR3 sequences, 35% to 40% appearing once. The sample consisted of blood. The receptors here all came from a man younger than 35 in good health.

The V call is TRBV12-3 or TRBV12-4, the J call TRBJ1-2, with 7 bases fitting TRBD1. This CDR3 spans 16 amino acids. V lost 4 bases, J lost 2 bases, and 10 bases stayed unmatched. CDR3 coding DNA: TGTGCCAGCAGTTCACGAACCCACAGGGGCAACTATGGCTACACCTTC. Translation: CASSSRTHRGNYGYTF.

DNA for the CDR3: TGTGCCAGCAGACGGGGGGGCACTGAAGCTTTCTTT. This codes for CASRRGGTEAFF. This chain connects TRBV7-9 to TRBJ1-1; D perhaps matches TRBD1 (5 bases). In germline, CDR1 is SEHNR, CDR2 FQNEAQ (reference sequence). This CDR3 region has 12 residues. Trimming took off 6 bases at V and 4 bases at J, with 9 bases between the two ends.

The V call is TRBV9, the J call TRBJ2-1, with 12 bases lining up with TRBD2. The CDR3 runs 16 residues. The V and J ends lost 0 bases and 6 bases, in that order; junction bases with no gene match: 4. Looked up from germline, CDR1 is SGDLS and CDR2 is YYNGEE. Written as DNA, the CDR3 is TGTGCCAGCAGCGTAGATGGACTAGCGGGGCTCAATGAGCAGTTCTTC. The encoded protein is CASSVDGLAGLNEQFF.

V usage is TRBV7-2 and J usage is TRBJ1-4, with 9 bases matching TRBD1. Losses at the gene ends were 2 bases for V and 7 bases for J; bases not matched to a gene: 11. Germline V gene sequence: CDR1 SGHTA, CDR2 FQGNSA. The CDR3 sequence is 17 residues long. The CDR3 DNA sequence: TGTGCCAGCAGCTTAAGTCCCCATCGACAGGGGGGTGAAAAACTGTTTTTT. Translation gives CASSLSPHRQGGEKLFF.

J is TRBJ2-3 and V is TRBV4-3; 10 positions match TRBD2. Looked up from germline, CDR1 is LGHNA and CDR2 is YSLEER. The junction had 13 bases not matched to a gene; V was cut back by 1 base and J by 0 bases. This CDR3 region has 20 residues. The CDR3 nucleotides are TGCGCCAGCAGCCAAGTCGGTAGCGGGGGGTCCCTTCCCAGCACAGATACGCAGTATTTT. Translated, it gives CASSQVGSGGSLPSTDTQYF.

The chain uses TRBV7-9 and TRBJ1-1; D might be TRBD1 (6 bases). The CDR3 extends over 15 amino acids. With 5 bases removed from V and 5 bases from J, the gap between germline ends came to 18 bases. CDR1 SEHNR and CDR2 FQNEAQ come from the germline V gene (reference sequence). Written as DNA, the CDR3 is TGTGCCAGCAGCGGTACCATGTCAGGGGCTACTGAAGCTTTCTTT. Its protein product is CASSGTMSGATEAFF.

The chain couples TRBV6-5 to TRBJ1-1; the match to TRBD1 covers 9 bases. Germline CDR1 MNHEY, CDR2 SVGAGI. V trimming: 6 bases; J trimming: 4 bases; junction bases outside the gene matches: 9. The CDR3 loop spans 15 amino acids. The CDR3 bases are TGTGCCAGCAGGGGGACAGGGAGGAAGGTCACTGAAGCTTTCTTT. This translates into CASRGTGRKVTEAFF.